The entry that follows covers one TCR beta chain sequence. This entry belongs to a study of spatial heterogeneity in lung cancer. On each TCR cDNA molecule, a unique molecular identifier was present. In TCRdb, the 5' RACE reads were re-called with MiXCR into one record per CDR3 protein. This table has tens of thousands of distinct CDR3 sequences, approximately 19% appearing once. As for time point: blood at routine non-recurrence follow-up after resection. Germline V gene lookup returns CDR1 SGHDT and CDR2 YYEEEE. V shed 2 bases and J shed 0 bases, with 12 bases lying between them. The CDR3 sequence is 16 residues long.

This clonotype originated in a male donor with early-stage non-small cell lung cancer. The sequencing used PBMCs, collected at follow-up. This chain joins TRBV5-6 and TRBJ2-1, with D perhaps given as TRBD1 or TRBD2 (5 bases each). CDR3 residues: CASSFYPGTSYNEQFF. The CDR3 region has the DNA TGTGCCAGCAGCTTTTACCCCGGGACCTCCTACAATGAGCAGTTCTTC.